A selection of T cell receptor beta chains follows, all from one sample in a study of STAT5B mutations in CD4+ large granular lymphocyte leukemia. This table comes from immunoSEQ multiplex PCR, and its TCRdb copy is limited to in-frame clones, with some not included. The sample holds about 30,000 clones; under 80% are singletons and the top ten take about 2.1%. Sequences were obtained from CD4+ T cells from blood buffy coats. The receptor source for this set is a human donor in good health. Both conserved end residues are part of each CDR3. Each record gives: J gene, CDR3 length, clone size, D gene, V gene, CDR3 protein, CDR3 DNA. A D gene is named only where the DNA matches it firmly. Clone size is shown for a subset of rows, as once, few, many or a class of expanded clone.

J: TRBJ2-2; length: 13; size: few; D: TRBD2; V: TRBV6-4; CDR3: CASSREDPGELFF; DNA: TGTGCCAGCAGTCGGGAGGATCCCGGGGAGCTGTTTTTT
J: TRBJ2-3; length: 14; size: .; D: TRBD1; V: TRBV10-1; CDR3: CASSSGTDSDTQYF; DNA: TGCGCCAGCAGTTCCGGGACAGATTCAGATACGCAGTATTTT
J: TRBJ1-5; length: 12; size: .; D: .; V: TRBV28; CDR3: CATRVSSQPQHF; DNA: TGTGCCACCAGGGTCAGCAGTCAGCCCCAGCATTTT
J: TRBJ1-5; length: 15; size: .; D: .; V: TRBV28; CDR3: CASSFPGGSNQPQHF; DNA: TGTGCCAGCAGTTTCCCAGGTGGTAGCAATCAGCCCCAGCATTTT
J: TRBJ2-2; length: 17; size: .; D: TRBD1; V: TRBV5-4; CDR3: CASSTGQGAPNTGELFF; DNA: TGTGCCAGCAGCACGGGACAGGGGGCGCCGAACACCGGGGAGCTGTTTTTT
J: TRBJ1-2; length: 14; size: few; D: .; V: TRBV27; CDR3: CASSFGAGVDGYTF; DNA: TGTGCCAGCAGTTTTGGGGCAGGGGTAGATGGCTACACCTTC
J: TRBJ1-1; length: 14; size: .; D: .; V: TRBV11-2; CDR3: CASSLGTVNTEAFF; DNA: TGTGCCAGCAGCTTAGGTACAGTGAACACTGAAGCTTTCTTT
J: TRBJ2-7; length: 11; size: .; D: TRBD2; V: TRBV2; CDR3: CALGEGRGQYF; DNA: TGTGCCCTCGGGGAGGGAAGAGGGCAGTACTTC
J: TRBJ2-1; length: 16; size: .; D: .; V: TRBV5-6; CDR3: CASSLEYRRSYNEQFF; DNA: TGTGCCAGCAGCTTGGAATACAGACGCTCCTACAATGAGCAGTTCTTC
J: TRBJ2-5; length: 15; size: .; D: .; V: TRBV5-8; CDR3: CASSFWFLGQETQYF; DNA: TGTGCCAGCAGCTTCTGGTTTCTGGGCCAAGAGACCCAGTACTTC
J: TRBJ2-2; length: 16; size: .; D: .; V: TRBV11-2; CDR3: CASSLDTGSITGELFF; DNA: TGTGCCAGCAGCTTGGATACAGGGTCGATCACCGGGGAGCTGTTTTTT
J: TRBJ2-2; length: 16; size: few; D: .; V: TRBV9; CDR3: CASSVRAAVDTGELFF; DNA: TGTGCCAGCAGCGTAAGAGCGGCCGTTGACACCGGGGAGCTGTTTTTT